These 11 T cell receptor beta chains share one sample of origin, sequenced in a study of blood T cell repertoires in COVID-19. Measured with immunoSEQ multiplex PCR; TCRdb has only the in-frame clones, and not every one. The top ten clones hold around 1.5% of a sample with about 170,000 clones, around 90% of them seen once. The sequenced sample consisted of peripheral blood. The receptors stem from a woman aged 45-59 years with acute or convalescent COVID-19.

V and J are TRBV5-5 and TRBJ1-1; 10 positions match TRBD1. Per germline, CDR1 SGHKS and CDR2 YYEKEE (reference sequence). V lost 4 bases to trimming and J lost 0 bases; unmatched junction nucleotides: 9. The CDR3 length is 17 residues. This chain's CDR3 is CASSPVGQGGLNTEAFF. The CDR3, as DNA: TGTGCCAGCAGCCCCGTTGGACAGGGGGGTTTGAACACTGAAGCTTTCTTT. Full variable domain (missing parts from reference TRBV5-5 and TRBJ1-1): DAGVTQSPTHLIKTRGQQVTLRCSPISGHKSVSWYQQVLGQGPQFIFQYYEKEERGRGNFPDRFSARQFPNYSSELNVNALLLGDSALYLCASSPVGQGGLNTEAFFGQGTRLTVV.

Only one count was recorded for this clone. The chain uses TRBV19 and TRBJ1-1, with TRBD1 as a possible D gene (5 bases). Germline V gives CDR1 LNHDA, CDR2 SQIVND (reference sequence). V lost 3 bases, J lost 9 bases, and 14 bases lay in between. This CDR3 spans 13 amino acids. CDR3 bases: TGTGCCAGTAGTATCCTCGGACACCCAAAAGCTTTCTTT. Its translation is CASSILGHPKAFF.

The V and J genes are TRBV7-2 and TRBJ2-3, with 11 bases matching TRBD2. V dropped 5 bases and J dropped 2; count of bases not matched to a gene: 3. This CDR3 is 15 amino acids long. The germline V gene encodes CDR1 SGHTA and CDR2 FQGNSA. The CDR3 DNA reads TGTGCCAGCAGCACACTAGCGGGGGCCACAGATACGCAGTATTTT. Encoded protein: CASSTLAGATDTQYF.

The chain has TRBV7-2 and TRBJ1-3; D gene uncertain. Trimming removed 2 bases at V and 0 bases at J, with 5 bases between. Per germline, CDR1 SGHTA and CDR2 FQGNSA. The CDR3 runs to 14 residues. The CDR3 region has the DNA TGTGCCAGCAGCTTATGGCTCTCTGGAAACACCATATATTTT. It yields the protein CASSLWLSGNTIYF.

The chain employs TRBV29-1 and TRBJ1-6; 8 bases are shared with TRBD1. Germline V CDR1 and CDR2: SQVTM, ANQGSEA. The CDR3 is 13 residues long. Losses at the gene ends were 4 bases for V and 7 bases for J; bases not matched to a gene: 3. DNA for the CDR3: TGCAGCGTTGTACAGGGGGAGAATTCACCCCTCCACTTT. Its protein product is CSVVQGENSPLHF.

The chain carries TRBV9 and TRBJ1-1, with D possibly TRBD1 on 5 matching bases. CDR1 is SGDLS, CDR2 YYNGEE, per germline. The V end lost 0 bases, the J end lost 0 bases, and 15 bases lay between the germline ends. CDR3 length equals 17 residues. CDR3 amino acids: CASSVGGRTDMNTEAFF. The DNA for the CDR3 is TGTGCCAGCAGCGTAGGAGGTCGGACGGACATGAACACTGAAGCTTTCTTT.

CDR3 in DNA: TGCAGTGCTAGTCAGAGGTCGGGGGACGAGAAGTACTTC. The encoded protein is CSASQRSGDEKYF. The V gene is TRBV20-1, the J gene TRBJ2-5; TRBD2 might be the D (6 bases). Trimming cost V 3 bases and J 12 bases, with 20 bases left between them. The CDR3 length is 13 residues. In germline, CDR1 is DFQATT, CDR2 SNEGSKA (reference sequence).

CDR3 in DNA: TGTGCCAGCAGCTACCGACAGGGCCCTAACACTGAAGCTTTCTTT. It encodes CASSYRQGPNTEAFF. The gene calls are TRBV3-1 (or the pseudogene TRBV3-2) and TRBJ1-1, with TRBD1 matching over 7 bases. CDR3 length: 15 amino acids. V shed 5 bases and J 2 bases; nucleotides not matched to a gene: 8. CDR1 and CDR2 (germline): LGHDT, YNNKEL (reference sequence).

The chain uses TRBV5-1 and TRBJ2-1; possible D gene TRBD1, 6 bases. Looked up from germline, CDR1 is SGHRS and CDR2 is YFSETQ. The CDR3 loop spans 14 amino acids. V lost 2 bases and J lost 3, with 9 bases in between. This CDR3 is CASSLQGLYNEQFF. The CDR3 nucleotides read TGCGCCAGCAGCTTACAGGGTCTCTACAATGAGCAGTTCTTC.

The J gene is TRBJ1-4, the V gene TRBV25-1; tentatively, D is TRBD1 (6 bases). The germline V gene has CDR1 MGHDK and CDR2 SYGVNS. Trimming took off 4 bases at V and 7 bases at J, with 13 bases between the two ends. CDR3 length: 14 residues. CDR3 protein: CASSGSLGGEKLFF. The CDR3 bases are TGTGCCAGCAGTGGGAGTTTAGGGGGTGAAAAACTGTTTTTT. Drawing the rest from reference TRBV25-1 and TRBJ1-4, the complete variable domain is EADIYQTPRYLVIGTGKKITLECSQTMGHDKMYWYQQDPGMELHLIHYSYGVNSTEKGDLSSESTVSRIRTEHFPLTLESARPSHTSQYLCASSGSLGGEKLFFGSGTQLSVL.

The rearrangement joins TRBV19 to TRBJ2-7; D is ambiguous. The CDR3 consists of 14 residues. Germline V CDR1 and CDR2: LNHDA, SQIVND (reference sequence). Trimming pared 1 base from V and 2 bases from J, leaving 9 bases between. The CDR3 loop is CASSIGLGTYEQYF. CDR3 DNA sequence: TGTGCCAGTAGTATAGGACTGGGTACCTACGAGCAGTACTTC.